This T cell receptor beta chain comes out of a study of T cells in women clearing cervical HPV infection. At the level of the study: Controls gave blood once infection was undetectable; cases at lesion identification. Whole-study findings and limits: Repertoire richness, not evenness, was significantly elevated in CIN3+ cases versus controls.

Genomic DNA, averaging about 1,300 ng per sample, yielded TCR beta CDR3 via immunoSEQ. Assay: immunoSEQ multiplex PCR; the TCRdb copy retains only in-frame clones and omits some. The sample holds about 40,000 clones. All participants had a single incident cervical HPV16 infection, and prevalent HPV16 infections were excluded. In regard to this clone: The antigen remains undetermined. The read terminates 3 residues before the CDR3 end, so the remaining end is supplied by the germline J gene.

This CDR3 contains 14 residues. Trimming stripped 4 bases from V and 5 bases from J, with 14 bases between. CDR1 is SGHTA and CDR2 is FQGNSA in the germline V gene. Sequenced: blood buffy coat. The source of this sequence is a woman aged 18 to 75 with a cervical HPV16 infection that either progressed to CIN3+ or cleared (not recorded which). V gene TRBV7-2 combines with J gene TRBJ2-5, with D possibly TRBD2 on 6 matching bases. CDR3 protein: CASSSGLPRETQYF. The sequenced CDR3 bases are TGTGCCAGCAGCTCCGGACTACCGAGGGAGACC.